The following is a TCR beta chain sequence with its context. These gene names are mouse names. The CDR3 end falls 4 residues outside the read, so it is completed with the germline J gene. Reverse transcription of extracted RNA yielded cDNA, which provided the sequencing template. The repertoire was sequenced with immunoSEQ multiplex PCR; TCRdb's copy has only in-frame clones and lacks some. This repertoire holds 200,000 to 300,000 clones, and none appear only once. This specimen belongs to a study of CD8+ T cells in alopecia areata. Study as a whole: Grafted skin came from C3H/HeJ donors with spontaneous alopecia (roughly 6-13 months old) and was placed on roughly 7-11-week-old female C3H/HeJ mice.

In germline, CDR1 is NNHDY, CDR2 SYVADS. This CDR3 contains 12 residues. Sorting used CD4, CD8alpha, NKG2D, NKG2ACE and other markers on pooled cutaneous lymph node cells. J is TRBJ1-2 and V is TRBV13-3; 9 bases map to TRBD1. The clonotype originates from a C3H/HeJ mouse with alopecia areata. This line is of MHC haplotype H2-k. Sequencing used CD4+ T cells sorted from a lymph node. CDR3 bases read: TGTGCCAGCAGCGGACAGGGGAAC. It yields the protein CASSGQGN. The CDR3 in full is CASSGQGNDYTF.